The rows below give T cell receptor beta chains drawn from one sample of a study of shared clonotypes between healthy human individuals. The table came from immunoSEQ multiplex PCR; TCRdb's copy has only in-frame clones and leaves some out. Among approximately 2.1 million clones listed, 93% were seen once. Material: naive CD4+ T cells from PBMCs. The receptors were gathered from a man between 18 and 35 years old in good health. Some clones in this sample may be carry-over from other donors' samples. The CDR3 runs from the conserved cysteine through the conserved F or W. The order of the fields is V gene, CDR3 length, J gene, D gene, clone size, CDR3 protein, CDR3 DNA. The D gene is left open where the match is weak. Clone sizes are given selectively: once, few, many, or a class where the clone is expanded.

v_gene: TRBV2; len: 14; j_gene: TRBJ2-7; d_gene: NA; abundance: NA; CDR3aa: CASSGTGRVGEQYF; CDR3nt: TGTGCCAGCAGTGGTACAGGGAGGGTAGGCGAGCAGTACTTC
v_gene: TRBV7-9; len: 15; j_gene: TRBJ2-3; d_gene: NA; abundance: NA; CDR3aa: CASSFRQGMADTQYF; CDR3nt: TGTGCCAGCAGCTTCAGGCAGGGGATGGCAGATACGCAGTATTTT
v_gene: TRBV7-2; len: 15; j_gene: TRBJ2-5; d_gene: TRBD2; abundance: once; CDR3aa: CASSILAETQETQYF; CDR3nt: TGTGCCAGCAGCATACTAGCGGAGACACAAGAGACCCAGTACTTC
v_gene: TRBV28; len: 13; j_gene: TRBJ2-7; d_gene: NA; abundance: NA; CDR3aa: CASSLGRTYEQYF; CDR3nt: TGTGCCAGCAGTTTGGGACGGACATACGAGCAGTACTTC
v_gene: TRBV7-2; len: 14; j_gene: TRBJ2-7; d_gene: NA; abundance: NA; CDR3aa: CASSITGSVDEQYF; CDR3nt: TGTGCCAGCAGCATCACTGGGTCCGTCGACGAGCAGTACTTC
v_gene: TRBV7-6; len: 15; j_gene: TRBJ2-7; d_gene: TRBD1; abundance: NA; CDR3aa: CASSLARTGGNEQYF; CDR3nt: TGTGCCAGCAGCTTAGCGCGGACAGGGGGCAACGAGCAGTACTTC
v_gene: TRBV18; len: 13; j_gene: TRBJ1-6; d_gene: NA; abundance: once; CDR3aa: CASSPRLGEPLHF; CDR3nt: TGTGCCAGCTCGCCGAGGTTAGGGGAACCCCTCCACTTT
v_gene: TRBV6-5; len: 15; j_gene: TRBJ1-2; d_gene: TRBD1; abundance: NA; CDR3aa: CASSYGGQTNHGYTF; CDR3nt: TGTGCCAGCAGTTACGGGGGACAGACTAACCATGGCTACACCTTC
v_gene: TRBV6-5; len: 12; j_gene: TRBJ2-2; d_gene: NA; abundance: once; CDR3aa: CASSRPPGELFF; CDR3nt: TGTGCCAGCAGCCGCCCCCCCGGGGAGCTGTTTTTT
v_gene: TRBV28; len: 14; j_gene: TRBJ1-2; d_gene: NA; abundance: NA; CDR3aa: CASSLTGTAYGYTF; CDR3nt: TGTGCCAGCAGTCTCACCGGGACGGCTTATGGCTACACCTTC
v_gene: TRBV5-1; len: 13; j_gene: TRBJ2-5; d_gene: NA; abundance: NA; CDR3aa: CASSRRGIETQYF; CDR3nt: TGCGCCAGCAGCAGGAGGGGCATCGAGACCCAGTACTTC
v_gene: TRBV2; len: 14; j_gene: TRBJ1-1; d_gene: NA; abundance: NA; CDR3aa: CASSEARVNTEAFF; CDR3nt: TGTGCCAGCAGTGAAGCTCGAGTGAACACTGAAGCTTTCTTT
v_gene: TRBV18; len: 13; j_gene: TRBJ2-5; d_gene: NA; abundance: NA; CDR3aa: CASSREAEETQYF; CDR3nt: TGTGCCAGCTCACGGGAGGCCGAGGAGACCCAGTACTTC
v_gene: TRBV5-1; len: 15; j_gene: TRBJ2-7; d_gene: NA; abundance: once; CDR3aa: CASTSRGDMAYEQYF; CDR3nt: TGCGCCAGCACTTCCCGGGGAGACATGGCCTACGAGCAGTACTTC
v_gene: TRBV30; len: 15; j_gene: TRBJ2-7; d_gene: TRBD2; abundance: NA; CDR3aa: CAWSQLAGGPYEQYF; CDR3nt: TGTGCCTGGAGTCAACTAGCGGGAGGACCCTACGAGCAGTACTTC
v_gene: TRBV28; len: 16; j_gene: TRBJ2-3; d_gene: TRBD2; abundance: NA; CDR3aa: CASSSPGGFGTDTQYF; CDR3nt: TGTGCCAGCAGTTCTCCCGGGGGGTTCGGCACAGATACGCAGTATTTT
v_gene: TRBV27; len: 15; j_gene: TRBJ2-7; d_gene: TRBD1; abundance: NA; CDR3aa: CASSLAGQGAGEQYF; CDR3nt: TGTGCCAGCAGTTTAGCGGGACAGGGGGCCGGGGAGCAGTACTTC
v_gene: TRBV28; len: 14; j_gene: TRBJ2-1; d_gene: NA; abundance: NA; CDR3aa: CASSRESSYNEQFF; CDR3nt: TGTGCCAGCAGTCGGGAAAGCTCCTACAATGAGCAGTTCTTC
v_gene: TRBV18; len: 14; j_gene: TRBJ1-2; d_gene: NA; abundance: NA; CDR3aa: CASSPTDVDYGYTF; CDR3nt: TGTGCCAGCTCACCGACGGACGTTGACTATGGCTACACCTTC
v_gene: TRBV30; len: 14; j_gene: TRBJ1-2; d_gene: NA; abundance: NA; CDR3aa: CAWSGGPLGYGYTF; CDR3nt: TGTGCCTGGAGTGGGGGGCCCCTGGGCTATGGCTACACCTTC
v_gene: TRBV28; len: 16; j_gene: TRBJ2-3; d_gene: TRBD1; abundance: NA; CDR3aa: CASSPMGTGFSDTQYF; CDR3nt: TGTGCCAGCAGCCCTATGGGGACAGGGTTTTCAGATACGCAGTATTTT
v_gene: TRBV5-1; len: 14; j_gene: TRBJ1-4; d_gene: NA; abundance: NA; CDR3aa: CASSLVSGNEKLFF; CDR3nt: TGCGCCAGCAGCTTGGTGTCGGGAAATGAAAAACTGTTTTTT
v_gene: TRBV5-1; len: 13; j_gene: TRBJ2-1; d_gene: TRBD2; abundance: once; CDR3aa: CASSLETSGIQFF; CDR3nt: TGCGCCAGCAGCCTGGAGACTAGCGGGATTCAGTTCTTC
v_gene: TRBV4-2; len: 17; j_gene: TRBJ2-1; d_gene: TRBD2; abundance: NA; CDR3aa: CASSQEALAASYNEQFF; CDR3nt: TGTGCCAGCAGCCAAGAGGCGCTAGCGGCCTCCTACAATGAGCAGTTCTTC
v_gene: TRBV11-2; len: 14; j_gene: TRBJ2-7; d_gene: TRBD1; abundance: NA; CDR3aa: CASRFQGAFYEQYF; CDR3nt: TGTGCCAGCAGGTTTCAGGGGGCCTTCTACGAGCAGTACTTC
v_gene: TRBV5-1; len: 16; j_gene: TRBJ2-5; d_gene: TRBD1; abundance: NA; CDR3aa: CASQSGTGGYPETQYF; CDR3nt: TGCGCCAGCCAAAGTGGGACAGGGGGCTATCCAGAGACCCAGTACTTC
v_gene: TRBV29-1; len: 14; j_gene: TRBJ2-2; d_gene: NA; abundance: NA; CDR3aa: CSVDLRENTGELFF; CDR3nt: TGCAGCGTTGATTTACGGGAGAACACCGGGGAGCTGTTTTTT
v_gene: TRBV13; len: 11; j_gene: TRBJ2-7; d_gene: NA; abundance: NA; CDR3aa: CASSSYYEQYF; CDR3nt: TGTGCCAGCAGCTCATACTACGAGCAGTACTTC
v_gene: TRBV28; len: 15; j_gene: TRBJ2-3; d_gene: NA; abundance: NA; CDR3aa: CASSFGRRGTDTQYF; CDR3nt: TGTGCCAGCAGTTTTGGCCGACGCGGCACAGATACGCAGTATTTT
v_gene: TRBV10-3; len: 15; j_gene: TRBJ2-1; d_gene: NA; abundance: NA; CDR3aa: CAISDWETGTNEQFF; CDR3nt: TGTGCCATCAGTGATTGGGAGACGGGGACCAATGAGCAGTTCTTC
v_gene: TRBV11-2; len: 16; j_gene: TRBJ2-1; d_gene: TRBD1; abundance: NA; CDR3aa: CASSPHRDRDYNEQFF; CDR3nt: TGTGCCAGCAGCCCTCACCGGGACAGGGACTACAATGAGCAGTTCTTC
v_gene: TRBV5-4; len: 14; j_gene: TRBJ2-7; d_gene: NA; abundance: NA; CDR3aa: CASSLGQDRYEQYF; CDR3nt: TGTGCCAGCAGCTTGGGGCAGGATCGCTACGAGCAGTACTTC
v_gene: TRBV28; len: 15; j_gene: TRBJ2-2; d_gene: NA; abundance: NA; CDR3aa: CASSLWAGGSGELFF; CDR3nt: TGTGCCAGCAGTTTGTGGGCAGGGGGGTCCGGGGAGCTGTTTTTT
v_gene: TRBV6-1; len: 16; j_gene: TRBJ2-4; d_gene: TRBD2; abundance: NA; CDR3aa: CASSDQRGLAGGHQYF; CDR3nt: TGTGCCAGCAGTGATCAGCGGGGACTAGCGGGAGGGCACCAGTACTTC
v_gene: TRBV7-6; len: 16; j_gene: TRBJ2-7; d_gene: TRBD2; abundance: NA; CDR3aa: CASSPGPLAGVYEQYF; CDR3nt: TGTGCCAGCAGCCCAGGCCCCTTAGCGGGAGTCTACGAGCAGTACTTC
v_gene: TRBV13; len: 13; j_gene: TRBJ2-7; d_gene: NA; abundance: NA; CDR3aa: CASSPLFSHEQYF; CDR3nt: TGTGCCAGCAGTCCCCTGTTTTCCCACGAGCAGTACTTC
v_gene: TRBV28; len: 13; j_gene: TRBJ2-2; d_gene: NA; abundance: NA; CDR3aa: CAIKDRYTGELFF; CDR3nt: TGTGCCATCAAGGACAGATACACCGGGGAGCTGTTTTTT
v_gene: TRBV7-9; len: 16; j_gene: TRBJ2-6; d_gene: NA; abundance: NA; CDR3aa: CASSRRRDSGANVLTF; CDR3nt: TGTGCCAGCAGCCGCCGCAGGGACTCTGGGGCCAACGTCCTGACTTTC
v_gene: TRBV5-6; len: 14; j_gene: TRBJ1-2; d_gene: TRBD1; abundance: NA; CDR3aa: CASSWDRVNYGYTF; CDR3nt: TGTGCCAGCAGCTGGGACAGGGTTAACTATGGCTACACCTTC
v_gene: TRBV7-3; len: 15; j_gene: TRBJ2-1; d_gene: TRBD2; abundance: NA; CDR3aa: CASSVLAGAYNEQFF; CDR3nt: TGTGCCAGCAGCGTACTAGCGGGGGCTTACAATGAGCAGTTCTTC
v_gene: TRBV5-1; len: 14; j_gene: TRBJ2-3; d_gene: NA; abundance: NA; CDR3aa: CASKRAAGTDTQYF; CDR3nt: TGCGCCAGCAAGAGGGCAGCCGGCACAGATACGCAGTATTTT
v_gene: TRBV5-4; len: 14; j_gene: TRBJ2-1; d_gene: TRBD2; abundance: NA; CDR3aa: CASSSGLAWNEQFF; CDR3nt: TGTGCCAGCAGCTCGGGACTAGCCTGGAATGAGCAGTTCTTC
v_gene: TRBV11-2; len: 18; j_gene: TRBJ2-6; d_gene: TRBD1; abundance: NA; CDR3aa: CASSPLFTGGSGANVLTF; CDR3nt: TGTGCCAGCAGCCCCCTTTTTACAGGGGGCTCTGGGGCCAACGTCCTGACTTTC